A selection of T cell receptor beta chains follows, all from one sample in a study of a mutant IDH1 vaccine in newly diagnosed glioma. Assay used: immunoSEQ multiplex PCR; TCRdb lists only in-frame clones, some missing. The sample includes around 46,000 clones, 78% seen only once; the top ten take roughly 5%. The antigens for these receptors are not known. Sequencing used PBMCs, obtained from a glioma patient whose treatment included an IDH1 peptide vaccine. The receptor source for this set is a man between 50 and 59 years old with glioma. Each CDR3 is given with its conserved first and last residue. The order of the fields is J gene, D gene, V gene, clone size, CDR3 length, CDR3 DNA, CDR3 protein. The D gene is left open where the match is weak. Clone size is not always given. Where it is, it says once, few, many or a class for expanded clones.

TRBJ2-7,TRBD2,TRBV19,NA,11,TGTGCCAGTAGTACGGGAGGGGAGCAGTACTTC,CASSTGGEQYF
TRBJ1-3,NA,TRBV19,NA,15,TGTGCCAGTAGGAAGGGGTCAAGCTCTGGAAACACCATATATTTT,CASRKGSSSGNTIYF
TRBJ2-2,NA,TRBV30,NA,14,TGTGCCTGGGAGACAGGTGGGAACACCGGGGAGCTGTTTTTT,CAWETGGNTGELFF
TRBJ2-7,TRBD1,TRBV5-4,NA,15,TGTGCCAGCAGCTCTATCGGGACAGACCTTTACGAGCAGTACTTC,CASSSIGTDLYEQYF
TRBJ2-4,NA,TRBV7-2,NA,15,TGTGCCAGCAGCCAACAATCAGGGTCTGACGGCATTCAGTACTTC,CASSQQSGSDGIQYF
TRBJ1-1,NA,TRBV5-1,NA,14,TGCGCCAGCAGCCCCAGGGGCGGGAACACTGAAGCTTTCTTT,CASSPRGGNTEAFF
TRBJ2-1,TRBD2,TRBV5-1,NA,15,TGCGCCAGCAGCCCGGGACTAGCGGGGGGGGATGAGCAGTTCTTC,CASSPGLAGGDEQFF
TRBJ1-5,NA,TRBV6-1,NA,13,TGTGCCAGCAGCGTAGGGGGTAAATGGCCCCAGCATTTT,CASSVGGKWPQHF
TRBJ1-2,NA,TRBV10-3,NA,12,TGTGCCATCAGTGAAGGAATGCATGGCTACACCTTC,CAISEGMHGYTF
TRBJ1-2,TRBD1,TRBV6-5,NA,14,TGTGCCAGCAGTTACCTCGGGACAGGGAATGGCTACACCTTC,CASSYLGTGNGYTF
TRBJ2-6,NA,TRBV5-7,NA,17,TGTGCCAGCTTGTGTTGTTGCGTACAAAGTCGGGCCAACGTCCTGACTTTC,CASLCCCVQSRANVLTF
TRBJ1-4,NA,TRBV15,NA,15,TGTGCCACCAGCAGAGGCTTTCCAACTAATGAAAAACTGTTTTTT,CATSRGFPTNEKLFF
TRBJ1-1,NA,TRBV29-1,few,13,TGCAGCGTTGAAGATCCCAGGGACACTGAAGCTTTCTTT,CSVEDPRDTEAFF
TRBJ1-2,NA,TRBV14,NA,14,TGTGCCAGCAGCCCCGACCTGGGCCTCTATGGCTACACCTTC,CASSPDLGLYGYTF
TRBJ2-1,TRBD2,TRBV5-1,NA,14,TGCGCCAGCAGCTTCAGCGGGGGCCACAATGAGCAGTTCTTC,CASSFSGGHNEQFF
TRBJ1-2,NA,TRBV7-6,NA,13,TGTGCCAGCAGCAGCAGGAACCTTGGCGGCTACACCTTC,CASSSRNLGGYTF
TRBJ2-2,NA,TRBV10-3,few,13,TGTGCCATCAGTGAGATAGCGAACGGGGAGCTGTTTTTT,CAISEIANGELFF
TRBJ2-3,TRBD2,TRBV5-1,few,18,TGCGCCAGCAGCTTGGTGGGACTAGCGGGGGTCCTGCAGGATACGCAGTATTTT,CASSLVGLAGVLQDTQYF
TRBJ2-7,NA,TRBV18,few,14,TGTGCCAGCTCACCACGGCAGGGTGTCAACGAGCAGTACTTC,CASSPRQGVNEQYF
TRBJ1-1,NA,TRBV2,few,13,TGTGCCAGCAGCTCGGCATCACGGACTGAAGCTTTCTTT,CASSSASRTEAFF
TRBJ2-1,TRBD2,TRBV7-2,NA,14,TGTGCCAGCAGCTTAAGCGGGGGGGCCTCGGAGCAGTTCTTC,CASSLSGGASEQFF
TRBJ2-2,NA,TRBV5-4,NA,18,TGTGCCAGCAGCTTGGGGGCGGGCAGGGGCGCGAACACCGGGGAGCTGTTTTTT,CASSLGAGRGANTGELFF
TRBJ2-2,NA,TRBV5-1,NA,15,TGCGCCAGCAGCTTGACGTCCAAAGAGGGCGGGGAGCTGTTTTTT,CASSLTSKEGGELFF
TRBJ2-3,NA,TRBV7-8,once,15,TGTGCCAGCAGCTCGGGACACAGAAGCACAGATACGCAGTATTTT,CASSSGHRSTDTQYF
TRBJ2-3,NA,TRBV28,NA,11,TGTGCCAGCCGGGGGCCGGATACGCAGTATTTT,CASRGPDTQYF
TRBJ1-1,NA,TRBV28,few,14,TGTGCCAGCACCATGGGGTTTATGAACACTGAAGCTTTCTTT,CASTMGFMNTEAFF
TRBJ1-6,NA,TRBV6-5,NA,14,TGTGTCAGCAGTTACTCGAGAGTTAACTCACCCCTCCACTTT,CVSSYSRVNSPLHF
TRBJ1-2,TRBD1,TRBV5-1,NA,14,TGCGCCAGCAGCTTCCCGGGGACAGGTTACGGCTACACCTTC,CASSFPGTGYGYTF
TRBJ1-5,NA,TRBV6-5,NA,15,TGTGCCAGCAGTTACTCCGGGCAGAAGGAAGAGCCCCAGCATTTT,CASSYSGQKEEPQHF
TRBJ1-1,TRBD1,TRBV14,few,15,TGTGCCAGCAGCCCCGACAGGGTTAGGGACACTGAAGCTTTCTTT,CASSPDRVRDTEAFF
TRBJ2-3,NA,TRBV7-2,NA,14,TGTGCCAGCAGCTTAGCTGCTAGCGCAGATACGCAGTATTTT,CASSLAASADTQYF
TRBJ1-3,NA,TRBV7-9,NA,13,TGTGCCAGCAGCTTACACAGGGTGGACACCATATATTTT,CASSLHRVDTIYF
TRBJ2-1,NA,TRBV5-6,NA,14,TGTGCCAGCAGCTCCCAGGGGAACGACGGTGAGCAGTTCTTC,CASSSQGNDGEQFF
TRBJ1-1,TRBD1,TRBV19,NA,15,TGTGCCAGTAGTCCATTCGGACAGGGTAGCACTGAAGCTTTCTTT,CASSPFGQGSTEAFF
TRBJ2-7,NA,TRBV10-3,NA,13,TGTGCCAGCGGGCTGACGAGCTCCTACGAGCAGTACTTC,CASGLTSSYEQYF
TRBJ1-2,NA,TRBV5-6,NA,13,TGTGCCAGCAGCTTCGGGCGCCGGGGGGGCTACACCTTC,CASSFGRRGGYTF
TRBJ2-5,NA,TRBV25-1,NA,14,TGTGCCAGCAGTGAAAATGGAATCCAAGAGACCCAGTACTTC,CASSENGIQETQYF
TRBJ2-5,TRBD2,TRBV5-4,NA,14,TGTGCCAGCAGCTTGATGGGGGGGGAAGAGACCCAGTACTTC,CASSLMGGEETQYF
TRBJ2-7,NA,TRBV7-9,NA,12,TGTGCCAGCAGCCCTGACCTGCACGAGCAGTACTTC,CASSPDLHEQYF
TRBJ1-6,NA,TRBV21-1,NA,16,TGTGCCAGCAGCCTCGTCCCGGACAGGGATGCGAAACCCCTCCACTTT,CASSLVPDRDAKPLHF
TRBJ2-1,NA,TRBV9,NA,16,TGTGCCAGCAGCGTAGATTGGGGTAGCTCCTACAATGAGCAGTTCTTC,CASSVDWGSSYNEQFF
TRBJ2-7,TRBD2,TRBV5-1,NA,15,TGCGCCAGCAGACTGACTAGCGGCGATACCTACGAGCAGTACTTC,CASRLTSGDTYEQYF
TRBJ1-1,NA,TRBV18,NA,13,TGTGCCAGCTCGCCTGCTAGGGACACTGAAGCTTTCTTT,CASSPARDTEAFF
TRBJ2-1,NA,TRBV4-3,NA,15,TGCGCCAGCAGCCAATGGACTACGGGGTACAATGAGCAGTTCTTC,CASSQWTTGYNEQFF
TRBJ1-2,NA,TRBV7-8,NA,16,TGTGCCAGCAGCGAAGATGGACGGCCATACTCGAATGGCTACACCTTC,CASSEDGRPYSNGYTF
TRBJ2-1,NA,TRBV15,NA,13,TGTGCCACCAGCAGAGTAGGGGTAAATGAGCAGTTCTTC,CATSRVGVNEQFF
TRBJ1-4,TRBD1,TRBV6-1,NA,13,TGTGCCAGCAGTCCGGACAGGGTCGAAAAACTGTTTTTT,CASSPDRVEKLFF
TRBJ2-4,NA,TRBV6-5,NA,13,TGTGCCAGCAGTTCGGAGGGGATGAACATTCAGTACTTC,CASSSEGMNIQYF